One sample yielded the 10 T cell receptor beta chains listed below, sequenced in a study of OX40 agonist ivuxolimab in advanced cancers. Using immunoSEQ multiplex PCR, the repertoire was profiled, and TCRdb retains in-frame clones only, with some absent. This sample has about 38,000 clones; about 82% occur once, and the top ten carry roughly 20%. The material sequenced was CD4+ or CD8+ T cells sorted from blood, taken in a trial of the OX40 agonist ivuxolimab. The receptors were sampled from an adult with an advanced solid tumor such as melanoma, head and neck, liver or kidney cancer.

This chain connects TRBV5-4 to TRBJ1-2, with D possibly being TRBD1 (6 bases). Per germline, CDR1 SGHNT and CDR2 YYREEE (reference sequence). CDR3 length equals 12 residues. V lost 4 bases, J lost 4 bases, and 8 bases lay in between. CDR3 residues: CASSTDSYGYTF. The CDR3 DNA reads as TGTGCCAGCAGCACGGACAGCTATGGCTACACCTTC.

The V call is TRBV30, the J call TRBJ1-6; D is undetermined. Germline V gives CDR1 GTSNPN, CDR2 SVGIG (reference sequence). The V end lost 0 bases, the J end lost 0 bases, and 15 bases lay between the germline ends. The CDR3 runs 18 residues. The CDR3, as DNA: TGTGCCTGGAGTGTTCTACCGACTGGCAGCTCCTATAATTCACCCCTCCACTTT. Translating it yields CAWSVLPTGSSYNSPLHF.

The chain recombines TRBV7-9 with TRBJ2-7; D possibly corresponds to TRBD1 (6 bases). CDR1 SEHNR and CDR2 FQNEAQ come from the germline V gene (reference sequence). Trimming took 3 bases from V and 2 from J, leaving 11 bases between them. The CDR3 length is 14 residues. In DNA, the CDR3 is TGTGCCAGCAGCTTTGATCAGGGGCCCTACGAGCAGTACTTC. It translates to CASSFDQGPYEQYF. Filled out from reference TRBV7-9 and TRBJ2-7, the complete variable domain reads DTGVSQNPRHKITKRGQNVTFRCDPISEHNRLYWYRQTLGQGPEFLTYFQNEAQLEKSRLLSDRFSAERPKGSFSTLEIQRTEQGDSAMYLCASSFDQGPYEQYFGPGTRLTVT.

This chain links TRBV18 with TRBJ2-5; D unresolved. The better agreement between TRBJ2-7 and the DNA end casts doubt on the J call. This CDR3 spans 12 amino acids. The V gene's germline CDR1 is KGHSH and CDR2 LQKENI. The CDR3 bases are TGTGCCAGCTCAACTAACGACTACGAGCAGTACTTC. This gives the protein CASSTNDYEQYF.

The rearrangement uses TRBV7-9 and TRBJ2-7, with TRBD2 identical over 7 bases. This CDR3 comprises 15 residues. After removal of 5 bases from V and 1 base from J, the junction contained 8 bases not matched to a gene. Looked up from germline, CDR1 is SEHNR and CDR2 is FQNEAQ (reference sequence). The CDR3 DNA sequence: TGTGCCAGCAGCGCCCGGGGGGAGAGTTCCTACGAGCAGTACTTC. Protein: CASSARGESSYEQYF. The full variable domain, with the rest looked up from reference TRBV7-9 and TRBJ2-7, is DTGVSQNPRHKITKRGQNVTFRCDPISEHNRLYWYRQTLGQGPEFLTYFQNEAQLEKSRLLSDRFSAERPKGSFSTLEIQRTEQGDSAMYLCASSARGESSYEQYFGPGTRLTVT.

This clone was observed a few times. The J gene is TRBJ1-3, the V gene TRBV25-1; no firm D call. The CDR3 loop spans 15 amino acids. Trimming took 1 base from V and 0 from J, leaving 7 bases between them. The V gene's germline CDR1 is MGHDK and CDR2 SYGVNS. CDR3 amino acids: CASSEWSPSGNTIYF. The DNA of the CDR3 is TGTGCCAGCAGTGAATGGAGTCCCTCTGGAAACACCATATATTTT.

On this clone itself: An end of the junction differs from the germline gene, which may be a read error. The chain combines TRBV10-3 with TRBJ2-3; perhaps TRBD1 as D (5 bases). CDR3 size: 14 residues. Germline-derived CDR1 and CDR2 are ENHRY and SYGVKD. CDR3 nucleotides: TGTGCCAGCAGTTACTCGACAGACACAGATACGCAGTATTTT. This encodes CASSYSTDTDTQYF.

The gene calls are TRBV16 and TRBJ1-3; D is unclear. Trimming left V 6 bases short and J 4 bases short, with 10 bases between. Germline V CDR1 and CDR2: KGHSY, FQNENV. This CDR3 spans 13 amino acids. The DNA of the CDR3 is TGTGCCAGCAGTCCAGGACGCGGAAACACCATATATTTT. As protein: CASSPGRGNTIYF.

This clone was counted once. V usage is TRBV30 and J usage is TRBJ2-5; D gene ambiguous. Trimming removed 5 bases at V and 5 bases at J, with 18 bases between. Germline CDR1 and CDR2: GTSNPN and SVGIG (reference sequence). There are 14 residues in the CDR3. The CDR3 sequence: CAWSLGSLGETQYF. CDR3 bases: TGTGCCTGGTCCCTGGGATCTTTGGGGGAGACCCAGTACTTC.

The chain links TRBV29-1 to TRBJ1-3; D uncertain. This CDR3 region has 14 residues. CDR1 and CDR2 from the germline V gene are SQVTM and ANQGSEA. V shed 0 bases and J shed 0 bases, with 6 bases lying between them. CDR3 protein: CSVEEASSGNTIYF. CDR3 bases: TGCAGCGTTGAAGAGGCCAGCTCTGGAAACACCATATATTTT.